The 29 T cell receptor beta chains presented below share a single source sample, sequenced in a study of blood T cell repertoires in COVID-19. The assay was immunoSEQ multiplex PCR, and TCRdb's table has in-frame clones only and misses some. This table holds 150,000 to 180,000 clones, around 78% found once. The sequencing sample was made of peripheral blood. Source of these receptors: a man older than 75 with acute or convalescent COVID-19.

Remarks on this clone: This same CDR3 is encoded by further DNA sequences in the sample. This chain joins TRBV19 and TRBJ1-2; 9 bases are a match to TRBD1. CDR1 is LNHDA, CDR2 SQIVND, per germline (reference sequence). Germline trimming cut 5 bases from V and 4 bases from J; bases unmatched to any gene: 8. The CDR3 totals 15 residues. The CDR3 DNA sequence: TGTGCCAGTAGTGGGGCGACAGGGGGTTCCTATGGCTACACCTTC. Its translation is CASSGATGGSYGYTF. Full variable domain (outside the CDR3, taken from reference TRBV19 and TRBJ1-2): DGGITQSPKYLFRKEGQNVTLSCEQNLNHDAMYWYRQDPGQGLRLIYYSQIVNDFQKGDIAEGYSVSREKKESFPLTVTSAQKNPTAFYLCASSGATGGSYGYTFGSGTRLTVV.

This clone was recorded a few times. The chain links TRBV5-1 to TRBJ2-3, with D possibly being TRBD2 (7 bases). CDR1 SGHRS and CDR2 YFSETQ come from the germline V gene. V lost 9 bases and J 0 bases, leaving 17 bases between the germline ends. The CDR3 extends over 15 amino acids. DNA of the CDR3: TGCGCCACCAAGGGGGGGGGAGTTAGCACAGATACGCAGTATTTT. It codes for CATKGGGVSTDTQYF.

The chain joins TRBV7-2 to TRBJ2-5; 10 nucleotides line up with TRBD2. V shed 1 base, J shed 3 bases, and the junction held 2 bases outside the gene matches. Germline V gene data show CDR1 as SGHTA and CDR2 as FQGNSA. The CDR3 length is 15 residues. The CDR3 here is CASSLDGLAEETQYF. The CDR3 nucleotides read TGTGCCAGCAGCTTAGACGGACTAGCGGAAGAGACCCAGTACTTC.

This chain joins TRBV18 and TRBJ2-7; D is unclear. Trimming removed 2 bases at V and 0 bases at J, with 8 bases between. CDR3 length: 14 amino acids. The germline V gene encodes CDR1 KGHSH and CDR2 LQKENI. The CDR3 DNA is TGTGCCAGCTCACCAGGTCTGAGCTCCTACGAGCAGTACGTC. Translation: CASSPGLSSYEQYV.

This chain's CDR3 is CASSLEQGRVTEAFF. CDR3 coding DNA: TGTGCCAGCAGTTTAGAACAGGGGCGAGTCACTGAAGCTTTCTTT. The V gene is TRBV27, the J gene TRBJ1-1; 7 nucleotides align to TRBD1. J gave up 4 bases and V 2 bases, and 7 bases lay outside the gene matches. CDR3 size: 15 residues. CDR1 and CDR2 from the germline V gene are MNHEY and SMNVEV (reference sequence).

The CDR3 sequence is CASSLTGDSNQPQHF. CDR3 sequence (DNA): TGTGCCAGCAGTCTTACAGGGGATAGCAATCAGCCCCAGCATTTT. The chain combines TRBV3-1 (or the pseudogene TRBV3-2) with TRBJ1-5, with 7 bases lining up with TRBD1. Germline values: CDR1 LGHDT, CDR2 YNNKEL (reference sequence). The CDR3 has 15 residues. Germline trimming cut 6 bases from V and 0 bases from J; bases unmatched to any gene: 5.

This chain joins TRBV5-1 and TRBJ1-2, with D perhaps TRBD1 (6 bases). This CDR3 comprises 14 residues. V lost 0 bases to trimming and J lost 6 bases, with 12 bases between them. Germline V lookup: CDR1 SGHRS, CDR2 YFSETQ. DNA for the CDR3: TGCGCCAGCAGCTTGGCCAACAGGGAACATGGCTACACCTTC. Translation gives CASSLANREHGYTF. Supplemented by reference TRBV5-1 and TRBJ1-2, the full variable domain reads KAGVTQTPRYLIKTRGQQVTLSCSPISGHRSVSWYQQTPGQGLQFLFEYFSETQRNKGNFPGRFSGRQFSNSRSEMNVSTLELGDSALYLCASSLANREHGYTFGSGTRLTVV.

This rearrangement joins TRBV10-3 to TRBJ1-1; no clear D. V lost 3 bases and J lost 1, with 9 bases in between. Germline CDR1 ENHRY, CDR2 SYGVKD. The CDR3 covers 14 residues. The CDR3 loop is CAISDGRANTEAFF. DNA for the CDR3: TGTGCCATCAGTGATGGGCGGGCGAACACTGAAGCTTTCTTT.

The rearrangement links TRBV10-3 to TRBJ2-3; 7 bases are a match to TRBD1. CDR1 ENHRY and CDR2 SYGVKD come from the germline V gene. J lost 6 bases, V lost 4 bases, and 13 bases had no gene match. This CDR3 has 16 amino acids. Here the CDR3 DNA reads TGTGCCATCAGTGTCGACAGGGTTAGTAGTGGTGATACGCAGTATTTT. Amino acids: CAISVDRVSSGDTQYF.

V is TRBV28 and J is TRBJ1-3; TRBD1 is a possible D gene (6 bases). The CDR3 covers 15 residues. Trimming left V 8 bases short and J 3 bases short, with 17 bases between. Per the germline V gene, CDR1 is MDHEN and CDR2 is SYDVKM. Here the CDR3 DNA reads TGTGCCAGCGTCCCCTGGGTGACAGGTGGAAACACCATATATTTT. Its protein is CASVPWVTGGNTIYF.

The CDR3 DNA reads as TGCGCCAGCAGCTTATCTAGTAACTACGAGCAGTACTTC. It encodes CASSLSSNYEQYF. J is TRBJ2-7 and V is TRBV5-1; the D is unclear. The germline V gene has CDR1 SGHRS and CDR2 YFSETQ. Trimming took off 2 bases at V and 3 bases at J, with 9 bases between the two ends. There are 13 residues in the CDR3.

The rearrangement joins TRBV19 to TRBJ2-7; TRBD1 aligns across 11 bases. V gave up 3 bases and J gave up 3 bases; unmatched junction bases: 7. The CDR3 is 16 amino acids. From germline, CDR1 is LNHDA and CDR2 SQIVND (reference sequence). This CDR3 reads CASSIRDRGTVYEQYV. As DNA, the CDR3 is TGTGCCAGTAGTATCCGGGACAGGGGGACCGTCTACGAGCAGTACGTC.

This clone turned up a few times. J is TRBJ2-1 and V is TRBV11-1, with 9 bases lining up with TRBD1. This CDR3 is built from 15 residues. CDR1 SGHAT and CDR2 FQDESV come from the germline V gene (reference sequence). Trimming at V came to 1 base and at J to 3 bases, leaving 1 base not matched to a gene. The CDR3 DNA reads TGTGCCAGCAGCTTAGAGACAGGGGGCTACAATGAGCAGTTCTTC. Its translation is CASSLETGGYNEQFF. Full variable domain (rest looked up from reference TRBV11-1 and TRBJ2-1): EAEVAQSPRYKITEKSQAVAFWCDPISGHATLYWYRQILGQGPELLVQFQDESVVDDSQLPKDRFSAERLKGVDSTLKIQPAELGDSAMYLCASSLETGGYNEQFFGPGTRLTVL.

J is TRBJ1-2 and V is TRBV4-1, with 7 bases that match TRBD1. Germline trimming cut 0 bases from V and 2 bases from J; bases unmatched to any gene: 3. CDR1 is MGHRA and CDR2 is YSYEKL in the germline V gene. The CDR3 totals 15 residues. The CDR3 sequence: CASSQEAGGNYGYTF. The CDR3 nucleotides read TGCGCCAGCAGCCAAGAAGCAGGGGGGAACTATGGCTACACCTTC.

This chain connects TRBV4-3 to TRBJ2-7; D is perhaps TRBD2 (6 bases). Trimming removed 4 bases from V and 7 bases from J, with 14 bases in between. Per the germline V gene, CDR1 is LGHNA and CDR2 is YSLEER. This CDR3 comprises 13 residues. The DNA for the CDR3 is TGCGCCAGCAGCCGCCGTATCGCGGGGGAGCAGTACTTC. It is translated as CASSRRIAGEQYF.

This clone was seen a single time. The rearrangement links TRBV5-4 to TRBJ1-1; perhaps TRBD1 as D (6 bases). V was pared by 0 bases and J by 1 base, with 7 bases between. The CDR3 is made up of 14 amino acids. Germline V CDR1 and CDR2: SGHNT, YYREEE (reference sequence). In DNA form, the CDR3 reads TGTGCCAGCAGCTTGGTCAGGGGGAACACTGAAGCTTTCTTT. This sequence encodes CASSLVRGNTEAFF.

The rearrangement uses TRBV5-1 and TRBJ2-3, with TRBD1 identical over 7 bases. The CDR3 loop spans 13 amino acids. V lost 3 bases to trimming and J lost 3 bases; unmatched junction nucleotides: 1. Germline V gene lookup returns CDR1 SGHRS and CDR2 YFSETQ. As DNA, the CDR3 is TGCGCCAGCAGCTCGACAGGGACAGATACGCAGTATTTT. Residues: CASSSTGTDTQYF. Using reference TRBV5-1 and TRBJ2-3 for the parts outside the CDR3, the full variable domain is KAGVTQTPRYLIKTRGQQVTLSCSPISGHRSVSWYQQTPGQGLQFLFEYFSETQRNKGNFPGRFSGRQFSNSRSEMNVSTLELGDSALYLCASSSTGTDTQYFGPGTRLTVL.

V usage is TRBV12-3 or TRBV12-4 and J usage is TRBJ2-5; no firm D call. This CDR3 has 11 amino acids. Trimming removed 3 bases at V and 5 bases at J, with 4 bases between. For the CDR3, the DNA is TGTGCCAGCAGTTTTCGGGAGACCCAGTACTTC. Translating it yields CASSFRETQYF.

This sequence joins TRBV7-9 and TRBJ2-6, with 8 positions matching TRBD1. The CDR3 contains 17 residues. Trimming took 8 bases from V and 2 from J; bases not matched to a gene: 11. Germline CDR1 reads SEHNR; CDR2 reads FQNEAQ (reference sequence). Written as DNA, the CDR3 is TGTGCCAGCGTCCGACAGGGGATCACCACTGGGGCCAACGTCCTGACTTTC. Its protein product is CASVRQGITTGANVLTF.

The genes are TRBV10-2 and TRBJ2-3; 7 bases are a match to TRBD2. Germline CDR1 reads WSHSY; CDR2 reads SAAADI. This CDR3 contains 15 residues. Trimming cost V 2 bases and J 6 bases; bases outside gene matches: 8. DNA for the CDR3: TGCGCCAGCAGTGAGGCGACTAGCCTGAGGGATACGCAGTATTTT. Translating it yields CASSEATSLRDTQYF.

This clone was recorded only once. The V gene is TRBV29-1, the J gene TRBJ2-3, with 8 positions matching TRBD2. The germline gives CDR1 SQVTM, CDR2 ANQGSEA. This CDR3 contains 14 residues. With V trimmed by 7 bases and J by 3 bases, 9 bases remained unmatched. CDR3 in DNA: TGCAGCGGCAAAGCGGGGGTCCTTACAGATACGCAGTATTTT. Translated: CSGKAGVLTDTQYF.

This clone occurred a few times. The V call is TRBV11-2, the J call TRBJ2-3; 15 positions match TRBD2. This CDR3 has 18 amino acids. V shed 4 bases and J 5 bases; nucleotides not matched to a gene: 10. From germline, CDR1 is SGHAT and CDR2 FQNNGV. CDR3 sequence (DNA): TGTGCCAGCAGCTCCGGACCGGGACTAGCGGGGGGCCTAGATACGCAGTATTTT. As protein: CASSSGPGLAGGLDTQYF.

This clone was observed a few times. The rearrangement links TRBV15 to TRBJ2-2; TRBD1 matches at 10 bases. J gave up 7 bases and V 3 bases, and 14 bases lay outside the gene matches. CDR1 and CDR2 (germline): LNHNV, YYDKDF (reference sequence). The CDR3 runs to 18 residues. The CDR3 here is CATSSPAIRDRGHGELFF. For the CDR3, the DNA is TGTGCCACCAGCAGCCCCGCAATCCGGGACAGGGGTCACGGGGAGCTGTTTTTT. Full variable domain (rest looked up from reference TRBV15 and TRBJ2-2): DAMVIQNPRYQVTQFGKPVTLSCSQTLNHNVMYWYQQKSSQAPKLLFHYYDKDFNNEADTPDNFQSRRPNTSFCFLDIRSPGLGDTAMYLCATSSPAIRDRGHGELFFGEGSRLTVL.

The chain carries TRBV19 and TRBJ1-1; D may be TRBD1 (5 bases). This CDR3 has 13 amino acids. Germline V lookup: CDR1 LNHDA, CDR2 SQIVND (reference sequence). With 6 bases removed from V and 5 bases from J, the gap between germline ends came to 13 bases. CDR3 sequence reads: CASRIQGGTEAFF. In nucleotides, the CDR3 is TGTGCCAGTAGAATCCAGGGAGGAACTGAAGCTTTCTTT.

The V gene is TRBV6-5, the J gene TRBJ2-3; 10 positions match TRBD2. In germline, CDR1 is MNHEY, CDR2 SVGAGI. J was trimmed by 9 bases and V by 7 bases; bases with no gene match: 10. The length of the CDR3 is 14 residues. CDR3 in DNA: TGTGCCAGCAACCCTAGCGGGGGCGCCGGGACGCAGTATTTT. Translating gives CASNPSGGAGTQYF.

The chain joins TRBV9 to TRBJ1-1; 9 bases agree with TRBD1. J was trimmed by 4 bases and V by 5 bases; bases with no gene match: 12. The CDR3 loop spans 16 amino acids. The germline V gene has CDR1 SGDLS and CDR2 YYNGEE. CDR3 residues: CASREGTGRTATEAFF. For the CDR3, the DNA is TGTGCCAGCAGGGAGGGGACAGGGAGAACGGCCACTGAAGCTTTCTTT.

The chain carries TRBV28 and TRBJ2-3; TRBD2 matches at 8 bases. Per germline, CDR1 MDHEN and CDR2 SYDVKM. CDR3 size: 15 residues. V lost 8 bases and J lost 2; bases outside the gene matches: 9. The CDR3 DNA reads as TGTGCCAGCCTCCCCAGCGGGGGTTTCACAGATACGCAGTATTTT. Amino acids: CASLPSGGFTDTQYF. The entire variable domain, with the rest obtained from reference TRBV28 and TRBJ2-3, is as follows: DVKVTQSSRYLVKRTGEKVFLECVQDMDHENMFWYRQDPGLGLRLIYFSYDVKMKEKGDIPEGYSVSREKKERFSLILESASTNQTSMYLCASLPSGGFTDTQYFGPGTRLTVL.

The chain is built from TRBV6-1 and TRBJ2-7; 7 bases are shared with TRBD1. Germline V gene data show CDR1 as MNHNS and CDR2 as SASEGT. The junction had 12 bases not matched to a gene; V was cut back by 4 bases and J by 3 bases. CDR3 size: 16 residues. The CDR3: CASSARQGDLFYEQYF. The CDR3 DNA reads TGTGCCAGCAGTGCCCGACAGGGAGACTTGTTCTACGAGCAGTACTTC.

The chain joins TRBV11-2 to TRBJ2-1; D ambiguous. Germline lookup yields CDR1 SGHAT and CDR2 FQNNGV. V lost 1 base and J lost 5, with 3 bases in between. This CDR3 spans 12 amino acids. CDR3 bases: TGTGCCAGCAGCTTAGCCGACAATGAGCAGTTCTTC. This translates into CASSLADNEQFF.